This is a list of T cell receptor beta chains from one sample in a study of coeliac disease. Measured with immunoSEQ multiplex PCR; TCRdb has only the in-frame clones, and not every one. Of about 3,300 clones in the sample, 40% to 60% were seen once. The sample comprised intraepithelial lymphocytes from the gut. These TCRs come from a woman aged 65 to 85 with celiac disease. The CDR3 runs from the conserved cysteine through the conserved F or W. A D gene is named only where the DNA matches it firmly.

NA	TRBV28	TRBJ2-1	CATYGSSYNEQFF
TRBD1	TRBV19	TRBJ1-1	CASSTTGDTEAFF
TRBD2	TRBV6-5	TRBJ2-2	CASSYGGGNTGELFF
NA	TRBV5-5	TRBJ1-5	CASSPEGRDTFSNQPQHF
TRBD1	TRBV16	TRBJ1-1	CASSQFVRTGGFEAFF
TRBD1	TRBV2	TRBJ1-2	CASMLDRRQGGYTF
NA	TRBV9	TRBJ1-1	CASRDRRGNTEAFF
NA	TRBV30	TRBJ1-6	CAWTTVGGQGYSPLHF
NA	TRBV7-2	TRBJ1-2	CASSSSPGPNYGYTF
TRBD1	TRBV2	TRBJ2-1	CASSGDRAYNEQFF
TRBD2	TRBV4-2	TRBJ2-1	CASSQELAREQFF
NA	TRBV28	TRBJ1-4	CASKLRRANEKLFF
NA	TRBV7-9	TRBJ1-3	CASQNRDYSGNTIYF
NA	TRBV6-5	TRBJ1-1	CASSRGGANTEAFF
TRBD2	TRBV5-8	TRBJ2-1	CASSLLMSGGAYEQFF
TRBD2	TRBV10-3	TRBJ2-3	CAVTRDYISDTQYF
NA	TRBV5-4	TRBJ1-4	CASSLVGGYEKLFF
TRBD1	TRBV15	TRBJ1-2	CATSTDRGYGYTF
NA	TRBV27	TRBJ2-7	CASSQGLSGQYF
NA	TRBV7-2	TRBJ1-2	CASSPADYGYTF
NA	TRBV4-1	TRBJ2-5	CASSQDSDQETQYF
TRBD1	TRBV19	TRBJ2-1	CASSILEGTGPNEQFF
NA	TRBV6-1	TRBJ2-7	CASGQASGYEQYF
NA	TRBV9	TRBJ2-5	CASSVGTNQETQYF
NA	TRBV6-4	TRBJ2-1	CASSDTSTYYNEQFF
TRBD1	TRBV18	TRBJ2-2	CASSTDRAKPGELFF
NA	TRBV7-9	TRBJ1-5	CASSLGSLGAPQHF
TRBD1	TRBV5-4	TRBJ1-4	CASSGGQDEKLFF
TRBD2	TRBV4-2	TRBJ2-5	CASSQRTSGGEVETQYF
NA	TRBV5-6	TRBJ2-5	CASSKGQFPGTQYF
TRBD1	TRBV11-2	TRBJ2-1	CASSPPGGPSYNEQFF
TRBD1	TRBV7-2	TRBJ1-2	CASSSTGQLSYGYTF
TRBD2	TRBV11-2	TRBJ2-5	CASSQTGLAGGAKETQYF
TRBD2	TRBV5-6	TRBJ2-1	CASSLAKAGGPDEQFF
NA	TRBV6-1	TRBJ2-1	CASSGSFVGASYNEQFF
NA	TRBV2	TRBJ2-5	CASSLTGTGVKETQYF
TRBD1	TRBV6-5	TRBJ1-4	CASSTGGAFGEKLFF
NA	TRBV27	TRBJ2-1	CASSSRLDTYNEQFF
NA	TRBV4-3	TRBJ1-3	CASSQDFSGSGNTIYF
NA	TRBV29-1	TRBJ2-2	CSVEGSRDGELFF
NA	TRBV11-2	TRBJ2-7	CASSLGIRGYEQYF
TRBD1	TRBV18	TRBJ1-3	CASSPLQGAGNTIYF
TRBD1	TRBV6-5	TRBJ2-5	CASSTGTGVWETQYF
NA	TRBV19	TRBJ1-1	CAISRVIGTEAFF
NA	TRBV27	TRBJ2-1	CASSFPAGRSYNEQFF
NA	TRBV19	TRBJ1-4	CAISPGGMDNEKLFF
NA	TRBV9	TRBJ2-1	CASSVASPTYNEQFF
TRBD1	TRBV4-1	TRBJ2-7	CASSQGQGGLFYEQYF
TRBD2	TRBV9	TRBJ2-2	CASSAGGTSLTGELFF
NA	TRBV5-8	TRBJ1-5	CASKAGHSNQPQHF
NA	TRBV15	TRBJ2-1	CATSRRHRVIYNEQFF
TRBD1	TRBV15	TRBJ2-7	CATSSRTGPYEQYF
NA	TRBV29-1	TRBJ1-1	CSGHMNTEAFF